This TCR beta chain is drawn from a study of immune evolution from preneoplasia to lung adenocarcinoma. Looking at the study overall: HLA loss of heterozygosity: about 7% AIS, 15% MIA, approximately 35% ADC, none AAH.

On this clone: Antigen unknown.

The length of the CDR3 is 12 residues. V lost 3 bases to trimming and J lost 8 bases, with 10 bases between them. Germline values: CDR1 LGHNT, CDR2 FRNRAP. Whole-study findings and limits: Later-stage lesions appeared to have more T cells, more diversity, less clonality.

Patient tissue came from resections in Japan or China, 2014–2017. Repertoires were generated with immunoSEQ multiplex PCR, while TCRdb's copy carries only in-frame clones and drops some. The data hold around 6,800 clones, with roughly 70% observed a single time. The TCR sequence derives from a donor aged 70 or over with lung adenocarcinoma. Some clones in this sample may be carry-over from other donors' samples. The chain employs TRBV12-5 and TRBJ1-2; D possibly corresponds to TRBD1 (5 bases). Source material: FFPE atypical adenomatous hyperplasia tissue from the lung. This sample's subset: atypical adenomatous hyperplasia (AAH), lung preneoplasia. The CDR3 nucleotides read TGTGCTAGTGGTTTCCAGGGCGGCGGCTACACCTTC. Translation gives CASGFQGGGYTF.